This T cell receptor (beta chain) was identified in a study of PD-L1 blockade in urothelial cancer. Across the whole study: It was at 3 weeks (second dose) and 6 weeks after treatment start that blood was analyzed. Median T cell yield from blood was fewer than 150,000.

This clone has a single count. This table comes from immunoSEQ multiplex PCR, and its TCRdb copy is limited to in-frame clones, with some not included. Of roughly 52,000 clones in the sample, 60% to 85% were seen once. Time point indicated: pretreatment peripheral blood. Sample numbers ranged from 1 to 8 per patient, encompassing pretreatment and on-treatment collections. The TCR comes from a man in his 70s with urothelial cancer. The sample was PBMCs, taken around atezolizumab (anti-PD-L1) treatment.

DNA of the CDR3: TGCGCCAGCAGTGGGGAAGCGGGAGGTCGGACCGGGGAGCTGTTTTTT. This codes for CASSGEAGGRTGELFF. The genes are TRBV10-2 and TRBJ2-2; TRBD2 agrees at 9 bases. J was trimmed by 5 bases and V by 4 bases; bases with no gene match: 8. CDR1 and CDR2 (germline): WSHSY, SAAADI. The CDR3 is 16 residues long.